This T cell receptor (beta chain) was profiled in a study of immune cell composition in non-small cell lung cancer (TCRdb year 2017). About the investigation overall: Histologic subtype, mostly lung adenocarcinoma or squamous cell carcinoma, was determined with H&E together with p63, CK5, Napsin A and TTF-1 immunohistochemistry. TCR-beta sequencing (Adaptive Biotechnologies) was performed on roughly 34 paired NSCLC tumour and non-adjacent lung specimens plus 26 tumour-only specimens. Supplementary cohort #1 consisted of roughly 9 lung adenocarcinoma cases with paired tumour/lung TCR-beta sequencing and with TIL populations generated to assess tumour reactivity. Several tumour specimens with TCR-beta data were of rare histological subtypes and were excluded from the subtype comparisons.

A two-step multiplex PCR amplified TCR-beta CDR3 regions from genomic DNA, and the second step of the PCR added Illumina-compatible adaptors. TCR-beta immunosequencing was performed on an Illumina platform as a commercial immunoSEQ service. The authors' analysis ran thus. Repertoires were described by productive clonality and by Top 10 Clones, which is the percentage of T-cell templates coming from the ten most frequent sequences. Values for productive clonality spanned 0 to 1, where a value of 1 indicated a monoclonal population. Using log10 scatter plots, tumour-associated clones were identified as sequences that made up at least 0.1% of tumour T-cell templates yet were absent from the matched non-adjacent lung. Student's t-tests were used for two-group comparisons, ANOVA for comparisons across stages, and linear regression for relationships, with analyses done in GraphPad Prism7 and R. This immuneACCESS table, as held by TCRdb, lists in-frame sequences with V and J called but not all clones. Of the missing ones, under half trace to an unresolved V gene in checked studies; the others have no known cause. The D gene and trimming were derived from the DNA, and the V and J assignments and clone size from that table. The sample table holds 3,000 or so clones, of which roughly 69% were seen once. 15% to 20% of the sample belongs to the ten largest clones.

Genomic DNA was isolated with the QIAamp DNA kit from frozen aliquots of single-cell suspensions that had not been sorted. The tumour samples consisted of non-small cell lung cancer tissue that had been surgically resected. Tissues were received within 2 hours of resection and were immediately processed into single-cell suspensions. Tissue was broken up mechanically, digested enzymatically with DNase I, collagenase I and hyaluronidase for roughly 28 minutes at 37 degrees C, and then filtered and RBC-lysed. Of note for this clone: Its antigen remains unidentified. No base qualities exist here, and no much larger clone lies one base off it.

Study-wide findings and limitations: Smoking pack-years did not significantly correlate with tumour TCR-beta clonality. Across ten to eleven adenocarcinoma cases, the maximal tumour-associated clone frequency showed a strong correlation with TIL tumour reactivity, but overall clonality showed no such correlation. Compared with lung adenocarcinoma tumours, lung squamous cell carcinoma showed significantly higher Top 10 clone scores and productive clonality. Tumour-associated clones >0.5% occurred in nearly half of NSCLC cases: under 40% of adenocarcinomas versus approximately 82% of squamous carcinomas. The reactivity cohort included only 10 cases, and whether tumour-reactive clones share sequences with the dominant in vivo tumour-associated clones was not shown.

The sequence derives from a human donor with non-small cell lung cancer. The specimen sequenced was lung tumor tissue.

The CDR3 reads as follows: CAISDGLAGSYEQYF. The DNA reads TGTGCCATCAGTGATGGACTAGCGGGATCCTACGAGCAGTACTTC. The V and J genes are TRBV10-3 and TRBJ2-7; 12 bases in the middle match TRBD2. The junction shows trimming of 3 bases on V and 1 base on J, and the gene matches do not reach 1 base of it. The cysteine opens and the phenylalanine closes a CDR3 of 15 amino acids. Of the read, only the CDR3 DNA is kept; its 45 bases are in frame from base 1. CDR1 and CDR2, looked up from the germline V gene, are ENHRY and SYGVKD.